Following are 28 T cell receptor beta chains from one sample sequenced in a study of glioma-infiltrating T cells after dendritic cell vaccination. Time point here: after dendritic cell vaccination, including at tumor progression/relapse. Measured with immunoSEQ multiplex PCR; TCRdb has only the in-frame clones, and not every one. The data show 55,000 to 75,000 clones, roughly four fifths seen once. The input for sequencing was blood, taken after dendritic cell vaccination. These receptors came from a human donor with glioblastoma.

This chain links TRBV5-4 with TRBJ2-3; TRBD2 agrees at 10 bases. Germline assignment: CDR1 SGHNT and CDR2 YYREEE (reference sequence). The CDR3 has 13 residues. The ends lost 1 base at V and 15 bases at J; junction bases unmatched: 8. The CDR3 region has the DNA TGTGCCAGCAGCTTGATTAGCGGGGGGCTTTTTTATTTT. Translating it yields CASSLISGGLFYF.

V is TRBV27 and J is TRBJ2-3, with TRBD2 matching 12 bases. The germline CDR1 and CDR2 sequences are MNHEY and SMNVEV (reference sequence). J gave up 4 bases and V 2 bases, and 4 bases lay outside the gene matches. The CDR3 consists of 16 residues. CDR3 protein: CASSLRLAGAADTQYF. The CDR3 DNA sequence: TGTGCCAGCAGTTTAAGACTAGCGGGGGCCGCAGATACGCAGTATTTT.

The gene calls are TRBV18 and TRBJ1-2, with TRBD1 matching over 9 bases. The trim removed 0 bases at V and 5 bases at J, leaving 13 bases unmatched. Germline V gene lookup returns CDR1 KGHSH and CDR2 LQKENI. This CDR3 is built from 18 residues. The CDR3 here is CASSPPGQGSRPEYGYTF. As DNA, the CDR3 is TGTGCCAGCTCACCACCGGGACAGGGATCCAGACCCGAATATGGCTACACCTTC.

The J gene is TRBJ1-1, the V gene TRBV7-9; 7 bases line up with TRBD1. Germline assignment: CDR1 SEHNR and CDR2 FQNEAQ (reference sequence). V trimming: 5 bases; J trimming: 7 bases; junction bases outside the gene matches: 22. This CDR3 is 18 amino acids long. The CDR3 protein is CASSRGKGAGISTVEAFF. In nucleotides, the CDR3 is TGTGCCAGCAGCCGAGGTAAGGGGGCCGGGATATCCACCGTTGAAGCTTTCTTT. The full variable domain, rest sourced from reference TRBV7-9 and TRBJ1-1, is DTGVSQNPRHKITKRGQNVTFRCDPISEHNRLYWYRQTLGQGPEFLTYFQNEAQLEKSRLLSDRFSAERPKGSFSTLEIQRTEQGDSAMYLCASSRGKGAGISTVEAFFGQGTRLTVV.

The CDR3, as DNA: TGTGCCAGCAGTGAAAGGGGGACAGGGGGACAGGGCTACACCTTC. It yields the protein CASSERGTGGQGYTF. The chain couples TRBV2 to TRBJ1-2; the match to TRBD1 covers 11 bases. Germline-derived CDR1 and CDR2 are SNHLY and FYNNEI. This CDR3 contains 15 residues. The trim removed 2 bases at V and 8 bases at J, leaving 7 bases unmatched. The full variable domain, its missing parts supplied by reference TRBV2 and TRBJ1-2, is EPEVTQTPSHQVTQMGQEVILRCVPISNHLYFYWYRQILGQKVEFLVSFYNNEISEKSEIFDDQFSVERPDGSNFTLKIRSTKLEDSAMYFCASSERGTGGQGYTFGSGTRLTVV.

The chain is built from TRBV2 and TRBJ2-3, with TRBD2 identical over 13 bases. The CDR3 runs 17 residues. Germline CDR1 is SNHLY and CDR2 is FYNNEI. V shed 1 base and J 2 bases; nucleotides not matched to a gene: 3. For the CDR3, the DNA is TGTGCCAGCAGTGAAGGGACTAGCGGGGGACACACAGATACGCAGTATTTT. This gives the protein CASSEGTSGGHTDTQYF.

The CDR3 loop is CAITRTGVADTQYF. The CDR3 DNA sequence: TGTGCCATCACCCGGACAGGGGTTGCAGATACGCAGTATTTT. The J gene is TRBJ2-3, the V gene TRBV10-3; 9 positions agree with TRBD1. V dropped 7 bases and J dropped 4; count of bases not matched to a gene: 6. This CDR3 has 14 amino acids. Germline V lookup: CDR1 ENHRY, CDR2 SYGVKD.

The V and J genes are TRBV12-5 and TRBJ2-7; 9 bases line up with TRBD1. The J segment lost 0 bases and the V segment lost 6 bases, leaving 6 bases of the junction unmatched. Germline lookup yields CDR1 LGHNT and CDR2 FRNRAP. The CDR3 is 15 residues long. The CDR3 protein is CASGTGQGSSYEQYF. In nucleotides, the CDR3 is TGTGCTAGTGGGACGGGACAGGGTAGCTCCTACGAGCAGTACTTC. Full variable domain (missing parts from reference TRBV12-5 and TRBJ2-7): DARVTQTPRHKVTEMGQEVTMRCQPILGHNTVFWYRQTMMQGLELLAYFRNRAPLDDSGMPKDRFSAEMPDATLATLKIQPSEPRDSAVYFCASGTGQGSSYEQYFGPGTRLTVT.

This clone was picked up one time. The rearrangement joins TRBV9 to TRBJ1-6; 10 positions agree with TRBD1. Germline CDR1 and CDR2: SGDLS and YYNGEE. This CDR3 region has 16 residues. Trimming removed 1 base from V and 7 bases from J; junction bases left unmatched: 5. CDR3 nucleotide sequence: TGTGCCAGCAGCGTAATGGGACAGGGGTGGAATTCACCCCTCCACTTT. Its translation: CASSVMGQGWNSPLHF.

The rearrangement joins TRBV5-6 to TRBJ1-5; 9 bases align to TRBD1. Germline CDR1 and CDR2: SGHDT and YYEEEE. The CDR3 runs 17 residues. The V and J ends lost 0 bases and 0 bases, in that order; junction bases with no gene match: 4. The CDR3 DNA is TGTGCCAGCAGCTTGGCGACAGGGGGGTATAGCAATCAGCCCCAGCATTTT. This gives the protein CASSLATGGYSNQPQHF.

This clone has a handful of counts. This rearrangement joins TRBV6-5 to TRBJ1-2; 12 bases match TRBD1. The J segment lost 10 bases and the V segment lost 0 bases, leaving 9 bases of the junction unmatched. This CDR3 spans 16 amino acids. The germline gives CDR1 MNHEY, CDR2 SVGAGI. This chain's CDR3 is CASSYSGTGGGGDYTF. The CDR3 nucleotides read TGTGCCAGCAGTTACTCCGGGACAGGGGGCGGTGGCGACTACACCTTC.

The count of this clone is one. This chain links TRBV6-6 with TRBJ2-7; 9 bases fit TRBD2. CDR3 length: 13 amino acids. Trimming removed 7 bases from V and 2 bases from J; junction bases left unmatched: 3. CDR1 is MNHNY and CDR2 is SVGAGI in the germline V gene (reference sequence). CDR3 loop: CASNLAGAYEQYF. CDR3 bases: TGTGCCAGCAATTTAGCGGGAGCCTACGAGCAGTACTTC.

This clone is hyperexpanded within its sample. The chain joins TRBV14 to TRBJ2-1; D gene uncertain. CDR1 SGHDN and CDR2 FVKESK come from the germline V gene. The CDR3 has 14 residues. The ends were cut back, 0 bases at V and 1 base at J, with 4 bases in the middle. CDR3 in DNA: TGTGCCAGCAGCCAAGACTATTCCTACAATGAGCAGTTCTTC. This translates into CASSQDYSYNEQFF.

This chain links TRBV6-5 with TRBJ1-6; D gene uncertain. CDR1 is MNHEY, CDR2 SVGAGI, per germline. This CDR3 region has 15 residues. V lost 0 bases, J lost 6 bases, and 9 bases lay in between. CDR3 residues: CASSYSFELNSPLHF. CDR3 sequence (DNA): TGTGCCAGCAGTTACTCGTTCGAGCTTAATTCACCCCTCCACTTT.

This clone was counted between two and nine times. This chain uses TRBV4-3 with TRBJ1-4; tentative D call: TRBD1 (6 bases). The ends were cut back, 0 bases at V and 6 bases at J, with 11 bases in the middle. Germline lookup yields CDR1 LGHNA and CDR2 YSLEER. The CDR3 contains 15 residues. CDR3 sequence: CASSQDPWTDEKLFF. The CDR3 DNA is TGCGCCAGCAGCCAAGATCCCTGGACAGATGAAAAACTGTTTTTT.

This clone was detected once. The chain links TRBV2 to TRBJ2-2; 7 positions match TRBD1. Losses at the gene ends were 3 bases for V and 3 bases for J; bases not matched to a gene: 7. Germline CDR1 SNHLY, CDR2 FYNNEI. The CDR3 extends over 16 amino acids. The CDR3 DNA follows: TGTGCCAGCAGTGAGAGAGGACAGGCGGACACCGGGGAGCTGTTTTTT. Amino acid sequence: CASSERGQADTGELFF.

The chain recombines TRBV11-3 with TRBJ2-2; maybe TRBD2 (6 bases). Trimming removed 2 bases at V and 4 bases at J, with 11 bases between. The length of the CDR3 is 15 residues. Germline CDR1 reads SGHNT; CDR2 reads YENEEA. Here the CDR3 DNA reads TGTGCCAGCAGCTTACCCCGGGGGTTCACCGGGGAGCTGTTTTTT. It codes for CASSLPRGFTGELFF.

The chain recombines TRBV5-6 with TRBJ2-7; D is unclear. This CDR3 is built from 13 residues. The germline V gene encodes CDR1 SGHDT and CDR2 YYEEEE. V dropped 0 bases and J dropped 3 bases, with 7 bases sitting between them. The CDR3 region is CASSLGAFYEQYF. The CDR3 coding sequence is TGTGCCAGCAGCTTGGGGGCGTTCTACGAGCAGTACTTC.

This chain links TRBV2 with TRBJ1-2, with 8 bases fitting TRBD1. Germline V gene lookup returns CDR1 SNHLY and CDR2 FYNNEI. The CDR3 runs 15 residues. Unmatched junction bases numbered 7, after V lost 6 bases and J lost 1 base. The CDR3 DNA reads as TGTGCCAGCAGATTCGGGACAGGAGTTAACTATGGCTACACCTTC. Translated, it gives CASRFGTGVNYGYTF. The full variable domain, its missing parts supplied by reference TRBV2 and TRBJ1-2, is EPEVTQTPSHQVTQMGQEVILRCVPISNHLYFYWYRQILGQKVEFLVSFYNNEISEKSEIFDDQFSVERPDGSNFTLKIRSTKLEDSAMYFCASRFGTGVNYGYTFGSGTRLTVV.

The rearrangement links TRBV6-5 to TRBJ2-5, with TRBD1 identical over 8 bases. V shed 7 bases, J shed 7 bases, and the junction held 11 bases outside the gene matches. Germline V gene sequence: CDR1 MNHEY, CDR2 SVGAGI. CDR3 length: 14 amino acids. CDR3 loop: CASNDRGPRGTQYF. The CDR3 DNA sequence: TGTGCCAGCAATGACAGGGGCCCCAGGGGGACCCAGTACTTC.

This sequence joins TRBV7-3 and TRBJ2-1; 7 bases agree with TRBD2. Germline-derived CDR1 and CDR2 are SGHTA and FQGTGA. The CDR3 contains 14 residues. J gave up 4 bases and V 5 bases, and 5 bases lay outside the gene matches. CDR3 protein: CASSPREAYNEQFF. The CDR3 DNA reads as TGTGCCAGCAGCCCCCGGGAGGCGTACAATGAGCAGTTCTTC.

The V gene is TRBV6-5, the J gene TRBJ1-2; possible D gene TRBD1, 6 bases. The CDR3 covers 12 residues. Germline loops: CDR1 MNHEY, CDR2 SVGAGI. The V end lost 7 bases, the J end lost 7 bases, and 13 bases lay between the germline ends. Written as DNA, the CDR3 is TGTGCCAGCACGTCAGGGGTTGCTGGCTACACCTTC. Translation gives CASTSGVAGYTF.

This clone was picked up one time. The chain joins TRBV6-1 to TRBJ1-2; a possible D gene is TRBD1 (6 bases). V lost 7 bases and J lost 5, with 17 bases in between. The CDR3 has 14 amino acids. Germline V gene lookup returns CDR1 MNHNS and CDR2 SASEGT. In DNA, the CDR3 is TGTGCCAGCATCGAAAGGGGGAGGGAGTATGGCTACACCTTC. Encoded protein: CASIERGREYGYTF.

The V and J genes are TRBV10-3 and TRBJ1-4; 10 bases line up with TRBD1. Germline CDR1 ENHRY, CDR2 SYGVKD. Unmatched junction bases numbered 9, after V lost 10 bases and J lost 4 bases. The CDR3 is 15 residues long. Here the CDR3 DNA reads TGTGCCACCGGACAGGGGGTAGGACTTAATGAAAAACTGTTTTTT. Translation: CATGQGVGLNEKLFF.

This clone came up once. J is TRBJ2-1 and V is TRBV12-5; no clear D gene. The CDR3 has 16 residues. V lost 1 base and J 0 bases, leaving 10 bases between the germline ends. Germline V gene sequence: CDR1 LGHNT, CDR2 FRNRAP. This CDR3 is CASGLGSESSYNEQFF. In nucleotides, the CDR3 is TGTGCTAGTGGTTTGGGAAGCGAAAGCTCCTACAATGAGCAGTTCTTC.

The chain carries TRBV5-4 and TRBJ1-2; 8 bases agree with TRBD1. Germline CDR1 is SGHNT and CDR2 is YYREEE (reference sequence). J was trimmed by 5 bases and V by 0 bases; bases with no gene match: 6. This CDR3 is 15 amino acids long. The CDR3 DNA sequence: TGTGCCAGCAGCTTGGGGTGGACAGGGAGTTATGGCTACACCTTC. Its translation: CASSLGWTGSYGYTF.

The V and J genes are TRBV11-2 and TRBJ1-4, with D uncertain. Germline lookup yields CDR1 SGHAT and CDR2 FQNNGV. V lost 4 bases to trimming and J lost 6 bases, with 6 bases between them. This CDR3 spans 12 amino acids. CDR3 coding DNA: TGTGCCAGCAGCTGGCCTGATGAAAAACTGTTTTTT. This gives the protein CASSWPDEKLFF.

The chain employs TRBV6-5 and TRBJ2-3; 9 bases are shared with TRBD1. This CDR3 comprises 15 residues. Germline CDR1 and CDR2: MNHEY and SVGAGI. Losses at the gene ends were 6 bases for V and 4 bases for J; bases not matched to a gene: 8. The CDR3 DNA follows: TGTGCCAGCAGACCCCGGGACAGGGTTGCAGATACGCAGTATTTT. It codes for CASRPRDRVADTQYF.